This T cell receptor beta chain was identified during a study of T cell responses to AZD1222 COVID-19 vaccine (dated by TCRdb to about 2021). Broadly, across the study: AZD1222 recipients with second doses at about 4 weeks or about 12 weeks were pooled, because spike-specific TCR depth and breadth did not differ between schedules. A total of 233 trial participants underwent TCR sequencing, of whom roughly 210 received two doses of AZD1222 and about 25 received two doses of the MenACWY control vaccine. Trial participants were enrolled by age into 18-55, 56-69 and 70-plus year subgroups, with roughly 160, 29 and 62 TCR-sequenced participants respectively. The full study reports these points: No day 14 peak-response samples were available, so repertoires were characterized only after the peak T cell response. After two AZD1222 doses, spike-specific TCR breadth and depth were significantly higher than at day 0 and than in MenACWY recipients. The vaccine-associated CD4 TCRs covered the entire spike protein, and the dominant responses fell in regions 160-218 and 743-854. Most participants were white British and females outnumbered males, and the authors suggested that clonal diversity may have been underestimated. Epitopes outside the regions mutated in the B.1.351 and B.1.1.7 variants were reportedly recognized by nearly half of the unique spike-specific TCRs. Conclusions about previously exposed vaccinees are limited, since just five or six AZD1222 recipients were seropositive for SARS-CoV-2 at baseline. The 56-69-year group was small, and its depth increase did not reach significance, likely because of low power.

CDR1 is given as SNHLY and CDR2 as FYNNEI, both from the germline V gene. Including cysteine and phenylalanine, the CDR3 has 14 amino acids. Only the CDR3 part of the read is kept: 42 bases, read in frame from the first base. V has 4 bases trimmed and J has 6 bases trimmed; junction bases matching no gene number 6. Taken with the paper, the label for time point translates to: baseline before first vaccination. The vaccinee samples were drawn from two UK trials, COV001 and COV002, one of which was a single-blind randomized controlled phase 2/3 trial testing AZD1222 (ChAdOx1 nCoV-19) in healthy adults. Trial participant PBMC samples were collected at day 0 and day 28 after the second dose for TCRbeta chain sequencing. The CDR3 regions of human TCRbeta chains were analyzed by immunosequencing. Turning to the authors' computational methods: Repertoire TCRs were matched against a reference library of SARS-CoV-2-specific TCRs generated with the MIRA antigen-specificity platform. Breadth was defined as the fraction of unique TCRs that were SARS-CoV-2-associated. Depth was defined as the fraction of total T cells that were SARS-CoV-2-associated. Using the MIRA data, each spike-specific TCR was mapped to the spike region that the TCR reacts to and placed in a CD4 or CD8 class. Log10-transformed breadth and depth values were compared by one-way ANOVA with Sidak's multiple comparisons tests. Imported from immuneACCESS, the table was reduced by TCRdb to in-frame sequences with V and J called. These copies leave out some clones; in studies compared against another copy, an unresolved V gene accounts for under half, and the cause of the remainder is not known. The V and J calls and clone size come from that table; D and trimming were worked out from the DNA. The sample table holds 90,000 to 150,000 clones, of which around 86% were seen once. 6.5% to 9.5% of the sample is in the top ten clones.

This clone was observed once. No cognate antigen has been identified for it. Base quality data are lacking; no much larger clone is found one base away. The TCR was taken from an adult in good health. The chain joins TRBV2 to TRBJ1-5; a stretch of 7 junction bases matches TRBD1. This specimen consisted of peripheral blood, obtained on day 0 of AZD1222 vaccination. The nucleotides are TGTGCCAGCAGTGGGCAGGGGGTTATTCAGCCCCAGCATTTT. Its protein product is CASSGQGVIQPQHF.